Below, one TCR beta chain is given with its context. This entry belongs to a study of blood T cell repertoires in COVID-19. In the study overall: Sites across the United States, Italy and Spain contributed samples from acute and convalescent COVID-19. Sources were T cells, B-cell-depleted T cells, or PBMCs; the material itself was cDNA or gDNA.

V was trimmed by 4 bases and J by 5 bases, leaving 11 bases between them. This CDR3 contains 12 residues. The V gene's germline CDR1 is SQVTM and CDR2 ANQGSEA. As originally analysed: Reference gene primer amplification in the assay estimated nucleated cell counts. The table came from immunoSEQ multiplex PCR; TCRdb's copy has only in-frame clones and leaves some out. That table gives V, J and clone size, and the DNA gave D and trimming. The sample contains about 190,000 clones, around nine tenths of which appear only once. The chain combines TRBV29-1 with TRBJ1-1, with D possibly matching TRBD1 (6 bases). Sample: peripheral blood. This clonotype was obtained from a woman in her 40s who had recovered from COVID-19. CDR3 sequence: CSVVGGQTEAFF. The CDR3 coding sequence is TGCAGCGTTGTGGGGGGGCAGACTGAAGCTTTCTTT. The full variable domain, completed using reference TRBV29-1 and TRBJ1-1, is SAVISQKPSRDICQRGTSLTIQCQVDSQVTMMFWYRQQPGQSLTLIATANQGSEATYESGFVIDKFPISRPNLTFSTLTVSNMSPEDSSIYLCSVVGGQTEAFFGQGTRLTVV.